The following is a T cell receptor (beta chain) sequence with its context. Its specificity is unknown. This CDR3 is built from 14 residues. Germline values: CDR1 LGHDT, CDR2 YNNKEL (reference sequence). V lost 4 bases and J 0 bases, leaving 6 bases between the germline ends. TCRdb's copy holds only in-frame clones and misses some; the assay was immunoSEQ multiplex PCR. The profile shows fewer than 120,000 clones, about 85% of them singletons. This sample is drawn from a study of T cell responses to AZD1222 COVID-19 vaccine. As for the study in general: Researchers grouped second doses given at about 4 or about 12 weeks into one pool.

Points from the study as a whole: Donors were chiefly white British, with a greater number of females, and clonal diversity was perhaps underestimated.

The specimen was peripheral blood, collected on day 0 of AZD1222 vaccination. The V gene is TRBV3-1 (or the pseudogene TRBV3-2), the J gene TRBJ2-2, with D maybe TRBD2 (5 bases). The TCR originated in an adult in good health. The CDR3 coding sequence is TGTGCCAGCAGCCGAGGGTCGAACACCGGGGAGCTGTTTTTT. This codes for CASSRGSNTGELFF.